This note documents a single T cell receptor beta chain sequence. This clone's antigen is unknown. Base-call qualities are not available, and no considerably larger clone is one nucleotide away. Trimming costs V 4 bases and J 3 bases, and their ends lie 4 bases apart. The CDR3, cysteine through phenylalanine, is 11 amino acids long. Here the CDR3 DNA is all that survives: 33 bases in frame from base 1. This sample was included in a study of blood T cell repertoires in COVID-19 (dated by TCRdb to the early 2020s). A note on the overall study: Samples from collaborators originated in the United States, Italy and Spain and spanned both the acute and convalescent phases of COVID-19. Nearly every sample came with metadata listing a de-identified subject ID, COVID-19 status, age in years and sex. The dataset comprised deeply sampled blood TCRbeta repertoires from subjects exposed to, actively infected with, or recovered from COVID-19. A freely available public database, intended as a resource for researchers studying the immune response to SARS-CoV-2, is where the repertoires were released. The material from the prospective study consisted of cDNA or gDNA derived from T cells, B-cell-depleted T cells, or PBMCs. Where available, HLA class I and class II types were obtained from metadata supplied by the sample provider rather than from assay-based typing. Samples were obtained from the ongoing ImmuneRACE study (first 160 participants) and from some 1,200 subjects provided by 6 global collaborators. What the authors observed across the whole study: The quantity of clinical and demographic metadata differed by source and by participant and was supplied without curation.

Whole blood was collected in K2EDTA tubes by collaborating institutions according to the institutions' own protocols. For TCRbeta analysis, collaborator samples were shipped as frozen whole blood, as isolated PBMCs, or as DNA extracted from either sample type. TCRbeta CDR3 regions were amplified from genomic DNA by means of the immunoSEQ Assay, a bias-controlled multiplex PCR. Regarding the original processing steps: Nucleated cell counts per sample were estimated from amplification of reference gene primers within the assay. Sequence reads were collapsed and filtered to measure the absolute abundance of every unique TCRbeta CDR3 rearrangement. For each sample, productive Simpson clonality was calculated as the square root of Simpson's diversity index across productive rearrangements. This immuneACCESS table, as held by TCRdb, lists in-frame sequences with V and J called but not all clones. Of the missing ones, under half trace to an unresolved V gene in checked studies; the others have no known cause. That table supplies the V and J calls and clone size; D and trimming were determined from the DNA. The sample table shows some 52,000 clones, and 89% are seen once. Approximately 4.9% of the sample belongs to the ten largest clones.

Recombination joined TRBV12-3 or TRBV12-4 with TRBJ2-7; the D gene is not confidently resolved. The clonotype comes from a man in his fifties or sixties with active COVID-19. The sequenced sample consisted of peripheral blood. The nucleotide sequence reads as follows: TGTGCCAGCAGTTCGTTCTACGAGCAGTACTTC. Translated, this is CASSSFYEQYF.